The T cell receptor (beta chain) under discussion was sequenced for a study of cytomegalovirus exposure and HLA in healthy donors. Overall study findings and caveats: In vitro data verified three CMV-associated chains as specific for CMV antigens. Most of the TCR beta V segments (in an earlier analysis) were productive either about 90% or about 30% of the time. In a later analysis, V- and J-gene trimming of beta chains associated with a DCLRE1C missense variant, replicated independently. The study flagged fewer than 200 TCR beta chains as cytomegalovirus-associated.

Concerning this clone itself: As yet, its antigen is unknown.

The PCR had 60 Vbeta and 13 Jbeta primers. TCRdb keeps only in-frame clones here, not all; method: immunoSEQ multiplex PCR. The sample holds some 76,000 clones. The sequenced material came from PBMCs. The receptor's source is a female donor in good health and CMV-seropositive.

Here the CDR3 DNA reads TGTGCCAGCAGCCCGCAGGGGCGGAACACTGAAGCTTTCTTT. Translating it yields CASSPQGRNTEAFF. This chain connects TRBV7-9 to TRBJ1-1; D may be TRBD1 (6 bases). The CDR3 contains 14 residues. Trimming stripped 5 bases from V and 1 base from J, with 11 bases between. The germline V gene has CDR1 SEHNR and CDR2 FQNEAQ (reference sequence). Full variable domain (outside the CDR3, taken from reference TRBV7-9 and TRBJ1-1): DTGVSQNPRHKITKRGQNVTFRCDPISEHNRLYWYRQTLGQGPEFLTYFQNEAQLEKSRLLSDRFSAERPKGSFSTLEIQRTEQGDSAMYLCASSPQGRNTEAFFGQGTRLTVV.